Sequencing of this T cell receptor beta chain was carried out in a study of blood T cell repertoires in COVID-19. Study-level background: Donors in the United States, Italy and Spain gave samples during acute or convalescent COVID-19. PBMCs, B-cell-depleted T cells, or T cells provided the cDNA or gDNA that made up the material.

This CDR3 is 13 amino acids long. After removal of 6 bases from V and 3 bases from J, the junction contained 3 bases not matched to a gene. Germline values: CDR1 LGHDT, CDR2 YNNKEL (reference sequence). This clone appeared a single time. TCRdb keeps only in-frame clones here, not all; method: immunoSEQ multiplex PCR. The repertoire holds some 700,000 clones, with 85% to 90% as singletons. This sequence originates from a woman aged 18-35 years with acute or convalescent COVID-19. The chain recombines TRBV3-1 (or the pseudogene TRBV3-2) with TRBJ2-5, with 8 bases fitting TRBD2. What was sequenced was peripheral blood. CDR3 bases: TGTGCCAGCAGTTCGGGACTAGAAGAGACCCAGTACTTC. As protein: CASSSGLEETQYF.